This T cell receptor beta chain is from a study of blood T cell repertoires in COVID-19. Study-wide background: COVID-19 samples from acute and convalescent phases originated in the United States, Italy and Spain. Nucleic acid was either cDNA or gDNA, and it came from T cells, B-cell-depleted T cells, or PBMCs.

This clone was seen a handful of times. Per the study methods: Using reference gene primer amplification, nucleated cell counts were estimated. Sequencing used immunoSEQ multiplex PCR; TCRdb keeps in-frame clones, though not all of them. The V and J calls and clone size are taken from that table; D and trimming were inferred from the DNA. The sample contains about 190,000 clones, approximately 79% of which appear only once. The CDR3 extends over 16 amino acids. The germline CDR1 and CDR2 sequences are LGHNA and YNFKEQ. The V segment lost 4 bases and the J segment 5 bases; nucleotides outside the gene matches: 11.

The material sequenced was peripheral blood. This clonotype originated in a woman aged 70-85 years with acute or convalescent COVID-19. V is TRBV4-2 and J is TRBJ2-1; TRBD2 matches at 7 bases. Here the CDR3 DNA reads TGTGCCAGCAGCCCCCCCCGGGCTAGCGGTAACAATGAGCAGTTCTTC. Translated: CASSPPRASGNNEQFF.